The present T cell receptor (beta chain) was sequenced within a study of T cells after yellow fever vaccination. Study results and limitations: Abundant bulk-population clonotypes could contaminate the FACS-sorted repertoires. Peaking on day 5 versus 15, the secondary response was faster but weaker. Boosting was followed by the reappearance of most primary-vaccination clones (around 95% CD4, around 86% CD8).

TCRdb redid the calling of the 5' RACE reads with MiXCR, one entry per CDR3 protein. The sample includes some 250,000 distinct CDR3 sequences, 6.5% to 8.5% of them seen just once. About this clonotype itself: Its antigen remains unidentified.

The receptor comes from a man aged 25-40 years who received the YFV17D yellow fever vaccine. The input for sequencing was CD4+ T cells sorted from PBMCs, taken 15 days after the yellow fever booster vaccination.

The CDR3 region has the DNA TGTGCCAGCAGCTTAGTGCTCGGGAGTCGGGATGAGCAGTTCTTC. Translating gives CASSLVLGSRDEQFF. The rearrangement uses TRBV7-6 and TRBJ2-1; tentative D call: TRBD2 (6 bases). V lost 1 base and J lost 8, with 15 bases in between. The V gene's germline CDR1 is SGHVS and CDR2 FNYEAQ. CDR3 size: 15 residues.